Presented here are 17 T cell receptor beta chains from one specimen sequenced in a study of Ad26.COV2.S vaccination and SARS-CoV-2 variants (dated by TCRdb to the early 2020s). Taken with the paper, the label for treatment or condition translates to: 15 to 20 received Ad26.COV2.S at low or high dose, single or two shots; roughly five received placebo; per-sample allocation not given. Repertoires of vaccine and placebo recipients were sequenced from samples collected on day 63 after the first injection. The library was generated by the immunoSEQ multiplex PCR assay. In TCRdb, the immuneACCESS table is reduced to in-frame sequences with V and J assigned. These tables do not hold every clone; where another copy was compared, an unresolved V gene accounts for under half, and the others remain unexplained. The sample contains some 450,000 clones, about nine tenths of them found a single time. Around 4.2% of the sample is taken by the ten largest.

The sample in question was peripheral blood, obtained in a trial of Ad26.COV2.S vaccine versus placebo. Receptor source: a person between 18 and 60 years old who received the Ad26.COV2.S COVID-19 vaccine or a placebo.

The chain uses TRBV7-2 and TRBJ2-7; D unclear. Germline V gene lookup returns CDR1 SGHTA and CDR2 FQGNSA. The CDR3 loop spans 15 amino acids. V was shortened by 9 bases and J by 6 bases, with 24 bases between the two germline ends. CDR3 nucleotides: TGTGCCAGTGCAAACTCAGCGAGCCCAGAGTTCGAGCAGTACTTC. Its translation: CASANSASPEFEQYF.

In its sample, this clone was seen a few times. This chain connects TRBV11-2 to TRBJ1-2; TRBD1 is a possible D gene (6 bases). The V end lost 5 bases, the J end lost 4 bases, and 11 bases lay between the germline ends. The germline V gene has CDR1 SGHAT and CDR2 FQNNGV. This CDR3 comprises 13 residues. The CDR3 loop is CASSRDRRYGYTF. CDR3 DNA sequence: TGTGCCAGCAGCCGTGACAGGCGCTATGGCTACACCTTC.

This clone was detected a few times. The chain employs TRBV12-2 and TRBJ1-1. TRBV12-2 is annotated as a pseudogene. CDR3 length equals 12 residues. The CDR3 sequence: CASRLANTEAFF. In DNA, the CDR3 is TGTGCAAGTCGCTTAGCGAACACTGAAGCTTTCTTT.

V is TRBV5-6 and J is TRBJ2-1; 14 nucleotides line up with TRBD2. Germline-derived CDR1 and CDR2 are SGHDT and YYEEEE. The CDR3 loop spans 15 amino acids. The trim removed 3 bases at V and 8 bases at J, leaving 4 bases unmatched. The CDR3 spells CASSSGLAGGYEQFF. CDR3 in DNA: TGTGCCAGCAGCTCCGGACTAGCGGGAGGCTATGAGCAGTTCTTC.

V gene TRBV7-9 combines with J gene TRBJ2-5; TRBD1 aligns across 7 bases. The CDR3 covers 14 residues. CDR1 is SEHNR, CDR2 FQNEAQ, per germline (reference sequence). The J segment lost 3 bases and the V segment lost 8 bases, leaving 9 bases of the junction unmatched. The CDR3 sequence: CASSRDSRKETQYF. CDR3 sequence (DNA): TGTGCCAGCTCCCGGGACAGCAGAAAAGAGACCCAGTACTTC.

This chain joins TRBV27 and TRBJ2-2; 9 positions match TRBD1. The CDR3 consists of 15 residues. V lost 4 bases to trimming and J lost 4 bases; unmatched junction nucleotides: 4. Germline CDR1 and CDR2: MNHEY and SMNVEV (reference sequence). CDR3 DNA: TGTGCCAGCAGTTCGCCGGGACAGGGCACCGGGGAGCTGTTTTTT. Translation: CASSSPGQGTGELFF.

Comments on this clone: Within the sample, other DNA sequences also encode this same CDR3. This rearrangement joins TRBV11-2 to TRBJ2-3; the match to TRBD2 covers 8 bases. Germline V CDR1 and CDR2: SGHAT, FQNNGV. Trimming removed 1 base from V and 3 bases from J; junction bases left unmatched: 3. CDR3 length equals 15 residues. For the CDR3, the DNA is TGTGCCAGCAGCTTAGCCAGCGGGGGAACAGATACGCAGTATTTT. Translated, it gives CASSLASGGTDTQYF. Drawing the rest from reference TRBV11-2 and TRBJ2-3, the complete variable domain is EAGVAQSPRYKIIEKRQSVAFWCNPISGHATLYWYQQILGQGPKLLIQFQNNGVVDDSQLPKDRFSAERLKGVDSTLKIQPAKLEDSAVYLCASSLASGGTDTQYFGPGTRLTVL.

The chain links TRBV28 to TRBJ2-7; possible D gene TRBD1, 5 bases. Per the germline V gene, CDR1 is MDHEN and CDR2 is SYDVKM. V was cut by 5 bases and J by 5 bases, with 22 bases left in between. The CDR3 extends over 16 amino acids. The CDR3, as DNA: TGTGCCAGCAGTAGGAAAATTTGGGCAGGGATCGACGAGCAGTACTTC. Translating it yields CASSRKIWAGIDEQYF.

The gene calls are TRBV21-1 and TRBJ2-7; the tabulated D call, TRBD1, remains unverified against the DNA. TRBV21-1 is listed as a pseudogene. The CDR3 is 14 residues long. CDR3 DNA: TGTGCCAGCACCTGGACAGGTAACACCTACGAGCAGTACTTC. This codes for CASTWTGNTYEQYF.

This clone was seen a few times. V gene TRBV11-3 combines with J gene TRBJ2-5, with 13 bases aligning to TRBD2. Germline CDR1 and CDR2: SGHNT and YENEEA. The CDR3 runs 16 residues. V was clipped by 5 bases and J by 5 bases; unmatched bases: 8. In DNA form, the CDR3 reads TGTGCCAGCAGCCTACGGACTAGCGGGAGCACGGAGACCCAGTACTTC. Protein product: CASSLRTSGSTETQYF.

V and J are TRBV6-2 or TRBV6-3 and TRBJ2-7; D ambiguous. V was pared by 1 base and J by 3 bases, with 1 base between. Per germline, CDR1 MNHEY and CDR2 SVGEGT. The CDR3 spans 11 residues. This CDR3 reads CASSYFYEQYF. DNA for the CDR3: TGTGCCAGCAGTTACTTCTACGAGCAGTACTTC.

The chain is built from TRBV7-9 and TRBJ2-3; TRBD1 aligns across 8 bases. The CDR3 runs to 13 residues. CDR1 is SEHNR, CDR2 FQNEAQ, per germline (reference sequence). The J segment lost 5 bases and the V segment lost 5 bases, leaving 3 bases of the junction unmatched. CDR3 nucleotide sequence: TGTGCCAGCAGCCGACAGGGGTTAGATACGCAGTATTTT. Translation gives CASSRQGLDTQYF. Based on the CDR3 plus reference TRBV7-9 and TRBJ2-3, the full variable domain is DTGVSQNPRHKITKRGQNVTFRCDPISEHNRLYWYRQTLGQGPEFLTYFQNEAQLEKSRLLSDRFSAERPKGSFSTLEIQRTEQGDSAMYLCASSRQGLDTQYFGPGTRLTVL.

This sequence joins TRBV6-4 and TRBJ2-2, with D perhaps matching TRBD1 or TRBD2 (6 bases each). The germline gives CDR1 MRHNA, CDR2 SNTAGT. V dropped 0 bases and J dropped 15 bases, with 14 bases sitting between them. This CDR3 has 13 amino acids. The CDR3 protein is CASSDSMGGLVFF. CDR3 sequence (DNA): TGTGCCAGCAGTGACTCGATGGGGGGCTTGGTGTTTTTT.

The rearrangement joins TRBV30 to TRBJ2-1; a weak D match, TRBD2 (5 bases). Trimming shortened V by 4 bases and J by 8 bases, and 15 bases separated the two germline ends. Germline-derived CDR1 and CDR2 are GTSNPN and SVGIG (reference sequence). This CDR3 is 13 amino acids long. The CDR3 DNA is TGTGCCTGGACTCCCGGGGTGGTCCATGAGCAGTTCTTC. Protein: CAWTPGVVHEQFF.

This chain links TRBV24-1 with TRBJ2-5, with 7 bases fitting TRBD1. There are 19 residues in the CDR3. Germline V lookup: CDR1 KGHDR, CDR2 SFDVKD. Unmatched junction bases numbered 16, after V lost 2 bases and J lost 2 bases. In DNA, the CDR3 is TGTGCCACCAGTGATTGGGTGTCGCCGTACAGGGGCGGGCAAGAGACCCAGTACTTC. Amino acid sequence: CATSDWVSPYRGGQETQYF.

The chain links TRBV28 to TRBJ1-2, with D perhaps TRBD1 (5 bases). The CDR3 extends over 14 amino acids. Trimming cost V 8 bases and J 4 bases, with 17 bases left between them. Germline loops: CDR1 MDHEN, CDR2 SYDVKM. The CDR3 DNA sequence: TGTGCCAGCTCCTCCCAGGGCGACGTCTATGGCTACACCTTC. It specifies CASSSQGDVYGYTF.

The chain recombines TRBV11-2 with TRBJ2-1; weak D call: TRBD2 (6 bases). Germline V gene lookup returns CDR1 SGHAT and CDR2 FQNNGV. The CDR3 runs 17 residues. Trimming stripped 4 bases from V and 4 bases from J, with 20 bases between. The CDR3 nucleotides read TGTGCCAGCAGCTCAAACGACCGGGACTGGGGATACAATGAGCAGTTCTTC. Translated: CASSSNDRDWGYNEQFF.